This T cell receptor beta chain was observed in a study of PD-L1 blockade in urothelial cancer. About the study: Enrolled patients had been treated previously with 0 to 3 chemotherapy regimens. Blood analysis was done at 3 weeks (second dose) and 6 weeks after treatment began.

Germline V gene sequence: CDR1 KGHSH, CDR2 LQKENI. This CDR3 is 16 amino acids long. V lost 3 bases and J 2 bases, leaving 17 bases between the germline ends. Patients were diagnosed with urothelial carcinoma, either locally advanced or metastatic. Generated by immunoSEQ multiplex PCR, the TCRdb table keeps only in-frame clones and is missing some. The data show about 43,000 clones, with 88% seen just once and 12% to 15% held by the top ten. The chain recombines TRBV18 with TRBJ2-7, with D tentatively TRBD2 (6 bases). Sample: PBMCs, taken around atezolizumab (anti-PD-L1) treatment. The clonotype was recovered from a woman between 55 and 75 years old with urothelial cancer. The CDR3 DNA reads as TGTGCCAGCTCACCGCTGTCCGGGGGTCAGACCTACGAGCAGTACTTC. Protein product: CASSPLSGGQTYEQYF.